These 20 T cell receptor beta chains were sequenced from one sample in a study of blood T cell repertoires in COVID-19. Sequenced by immunoSEQ multiplex PCR; TCRdb stores in-frame clones only, minus some. The top ten clones hold approximately 1.1% of a sample with over 150,000 clones, 70% to 90% of them seen once. The specimen was peripheral blood. These TCRs come from a man aged 30 to 39 with acute or convalescent COVID-19.

This chain uses TRBV9 with TRBJ2-1; 8 bases agree with TRBD2. CDR3 length: 15 amino acids. V was clipped by 0 bases and J by 7 bases; unmatched bases: 6. Looked up from germline, CDR1 is SGDLS and CDR2 is YYNGEE. CDR3 amino acids: CASSVEGLGVNEQFF. CDR3 in DNA: TGTGCCAGCAGCGTAGAGGGACTAGGAGTGAATGAGCAGTTCTTC.

The chain links TRBV9 to TRBJ1-3; D gene unclear. The CDR3 extends over 14 amino acids. Germline V gene lookup returns CDR1 SGDLS and CDR2 YYNGEE. With 2 bases removed from V and 0 bases from J, the gap between germline ends came to 6 bases. The CDR3: CASSVDSSGNTIYF. CDR3 DNA: TGTGCCAGCAGCGTTGATAGCTCTGGAAACACCATATATTTT.

CDR3 in DNA: TGTGCCAGCAGTTCATACGGGTTCCAAAGAGAGACCCAGTACTTC. Translation gives CASSSYGFQRETQYF. V and J are TRBV28 and TRBJ2-5; D unresolved. Per the germline V gene, CDR1 is MDHEN and CDR2 is SYDVKM. Trimming pared 4 bases from V and 4 bases from J, leaving 16 bases between. This CDR3 comprises 15 residues.

V is TRBV19 and J is TRBJ1-5; no definite D call. Germline V gene sequence: CDR1 LNHDA, CDR2 SQIVND (reference sequence). The CDR3 is 13 residues long. The V gene lost 5 bases and the J gene lost 7 bases, with 12 bases spanning the gap. CDR3 region: CASSRQRWQPQHF. In nucleotides, the CDR3 is TGTGCCAGTAGTCGACAAAGATGGCAGCCCCAGCATTTT.

This chain links TRBV7-3 with TRBJ2-7; 7 nucleotides match TRBD1. Germline CDR1 SGHTA, CDR2 FQGTGA. Trimming took 2 bases from V and 3 from J; bases not matched to a gene: 7. CDR3 length: 15 residues. CDR3 sequence reads: CASSLDRDSFYEQYF. In DNA form, the CDR3 reads TGTGCCAGCAGCTTAGACCGGGACAGCTTCTACGAGCAGTACTTC.

The chain links TRBV7-2 to TRBJ1-5; TRBD1 is a possible D gene (6 bases). Trimming pared 7 bases from V and 5 bases from J, leaving 15 bases between. Germline V gives CDR1 SGHTA, CDR2 FQGNSA. There are 14 residues in the CDR3. The CDR3 region is CASTPTGRYQPQHF. Here the CDR3 DNA reads TGTGCCAGCACCCCGACAGGACGTTATCAGCCCCAGCATTTT.

The chain employs TRBV5-4 and TRBJ2-6; TRBD1 agrees at 7 bases. V shed 4 bases, J shed 2 bases, and the junction held 6 bases outside the gene matches. The CDR3 has 16 amino acids. Germline CDR1 and CDR2: SGHNT and YYREEE (reference sequence). The CDR3 is CASSHDGTAGANVLTF. CDR3 coding DNA: TGTGCCAGCAGCCATGATGGGACAGCTGGGGCCAACGTCCTGACTTTC.

This chain links TRBV28 with TRBJ2-7; 7 bases are a match to TRBD1. CDR3 length: 11 amino acids. Germline trimming cut 11 bases from V and 3 bases from J; bases unmatched to any gene: 4. Germline assignment: CDR1 MDHEN and CDR2 SYDVKM. The CDR3 region has the DNA TGTGCCGCAGCAGGGGGCTACGAGCAGTACTTC. It encodes CAAAGGYEQYF.

The chain employs TRBV7-9 and TRBJ1-6, with 10 bases lining up with TRBD1. The CDR3 consists of 15 residues. V was pared by 1 base and J by 6 bases, with 0 bases of the junction left unmatched. CDR1 is SEHNR and CDR2 is FQNEAQ in the germline V gene (reference sequence). CDR3 in amino acids: CASSLGQGANSPLHF. As DNA, the CDR3 is TGTGCCAGCAGCTTAGGACAGGGGGCTAATTCACCCCTCCACTTT.

V and J are TRBV28 and TRBJ2-3; 8 bases are a match to TRBD2. The CDR3 covers 16 residues. J lost 6 bases, V lost 4 bases, and 12 bases had no gene match. CDR1 MDHEN and CDR2 SYDVKM come from the germline V gene. As DNA, the CDR3 is TGTGCCAGCAGTTCACCCGGGGGGGGCGCAGGGGATACGCAGTATTTT. Amino acid sequence: CASSSPGGGAGDTQYF.

This sequence joins TRBV30 and TRBJ2-3; weak D call: TRBD1 (6 bases). V gave up 2 bases and J gave up 1 base, with 10 bases separating them. The length of the CDR3 is 14 residues. Germline V gene lookup returns CDR1 GTSNPN and CDR2 SVGIG (reference sequence). This chain's CDR3 is CAWSTGSGTDTQYF. The CDR3 nucleotides are TGTGCCTGGAGTACAGGGTCGGGCACAGATACGCAGTATTTT.

This clone was found once. This chain joins TRBV28 and TRBJ1-5, with 7 bases that match TRBD1. The CDR3 is made up of 15 amino acids. Germline-derived CDR1 and CDR2 are MDHEN and SYDVKM. Germline trimming cut 6 bases from V and 3 bases from J; bases unmatched to any gene: 8. The DNA for the CDR3 is TGTGCCAGCAGCCGAGTAGGGACAGACAATCAGCCCCAGCATTTT. The encoded protein is CASSRVGTDNQPQHF.

The chain links TRBV27 to TRBJ2-3, with TRBD2 matching over 10 bases. Per the germline V gene, CDR1 is MNHEY and CDR2 is SMNVEV (reference sequence). The CDR3 extends over 18 amino acids. V lost 6 bases to trimming and J lost 3 bases; unmatched junction nucleotides: 15. CDR3 DNA sequence: TGTGCCAGCAGCTTTAGTTTGAAGCGGGAGGGCCATACAGATACGCAGTATTTT. It codes for CASSFSLKREGHTDTQYF.

The J gene is TRBJ2-1, the V gene TRBV9; TRBD1 matches at 8 bases. The V and J ends lost 2 bases and 8 bases, in that order; junction bases with no gene match: 0. CDR3 length: 12 residues. Germline V lookup: CDR1 SGDLS, CDR2 YYNGEE. The CDR3 coding sequence is TGTGCCAGCAGCGTGGACAGGGATGAGCAGTTCTTC. The encoded protein is CASSVDRDEQFF.

This sequence joins TRBV28 and TRBJ1-1; D remains unclear. Germline loops: CDR1 MDHEN, CDR2 SYDVKM. The CDR3 sequence is 14 residues long. V lost 5 bases to trimming and J lost 4 bases, with 14 bases between them. This CDR3 reads CASSPIDGSTEAFF. CDR3 in DNA: TGTGCCAGCAGTCCAATTGACGGGAGCACTGAAGCTTTCTTT.

V usage is TRBV4-2 and J usage is TRBJ2-1; 9 nucleotides agree with TRBD2. The CDR3 is 17 amino acids. CDR1 and CDR2 (germline): LGHNA, YNFKEQ. J gave up 0 bases and V 1 base, and 4 bases lay outside the gene matches. CDR3 sequence: CASSQAQRGDSYNEQFF. DNA of the CDR3: TGTGCCAGCAGCCAAGCCCAGCGGGGGGACTCCTACAATGAGCAGTTCTTC.

The gene calls are TRBV7-9 and TRBJ2-5; a weak D match, TRBD2 (5 bases). The CDR3 totals 12 residues. V was cut by 5 bases and J by 4 bases, with 8 bases left in between. CDR1 SEHNR and CDR2 FQNEAQ come from the germline V gene (reference sequence). CDR3 sequence reads: CASSGGGETQYF. CDR3 coding DNA: TGTGCCAGCAGCGGAGGTGGAGAGACCCAGTACTTC.

This clone was seen just once. V usage is TRBV9 and J usage is TRBJ2-5, with TRBD2 matching 11 bases. Germline-derived CDR1 and CDR2 are SGDLS and YYNGEE. V shed 4 bases, J shed 2 bases, and the junction held 7 bases outside the gene matches. The length of the CDR3 is 16 residues. The chain's CDR3 is CASSNGVAGGQETQYF. The CDR3 DNA sequence: TGTGCCAGCAGCAACGGGGTAGCGGGAGGGCAAGAGACCCAGTACTTC.

The chain has TRBV15 and TRBJ1-2; D gene ambiguous. Trimming took 0 bases from V and 4 from J, leaving 9 bases between them. The CDR3 contains 14 residues. Germline V gives CDR1 LNHNV, CDR2 YYDKDF (reference sequence). The CDR3 loop reads CATSRDGAVYGYTF. The CDR3 nucleotides are TGTGCCACCAGCAGAGATGGAGCAGTCTATGGCTACACCTTC.

This chain connects TRBV6-5 to TRBJ2-7; 9 bases agree with TRBD2. Per the germline V gene, CDR1 is MNHEY and CDR2 is SVGAGI. V trimming: 0 bases; J trimming: 6 bases; junction bases outside the gene matches: 9. The CDR3 runs to 16 residues. The CDR3 loop is CASSYSPSGILGEQYF. The CDR3 bases are TGTGCCAGCAGTTACTCCCCTAGCGGGATATTAGGCGAGCAGTACTTC.